These 31 T cell receptor beta chains share one sample of origin, sequenced in a study of T cell changes during pregnancy in multiple sclerosis. TCRdb's copy holds only in-frame clones and misses some; the assay was immunoSEQ multiplex PCR. The table includes around 31,000 clones, over 80% detected once. The specimen was CD8+ T cells from peripheral blood mononuclear cells, collected in the first trimester of pregnancy. The receptors were gathered from a female donor with multiple sclerosis, enrolled in a pregnancy study.

This chain uses TRBV5-3 with TRBJ2-3, with 7 bases matching TRBD1. Being an ORF, TRBV5-3 has a function that is uncertain. The trim removed 4 bases at V and 1 base at J, leaving 9 bases unmatched. This CDR3 has 16 amino acids. The CDR3, as DNA: TGTGCCAGAAGCCCGATCCGGGACAGCGGCACAGATACGCAGTATTTT. Translating it yields CARSPIRDSGTDTQYF.

The rearrangement joins TRBV27 to TRBJ1-2, with TRBD1 identical over 11 bases. Germline lookup yields CDR1 MNHEY and CDR2 SMNVEV (reference sequence). Germline trimming cut 1 base from V and 4 bases from J; bases unmatched to any gene: 8. The length of the CDR3 is 17 residues. The CDR3 bases are TGTGCCAGCAGTTTATATCCCGGGACAGGGGGAATCTATGGCTACACCTTC. Translating gives CASSLYPGTGGIYGYTF.

On this clone itself: Other DNA sequences in this specimen translate into the identical CDR3. The DNA of the CDR3 is TGTGCCAGCAGTTTTGGCGGGACCCACGAGCAGTACTTC. Encoded protein: CASSFGGTHEQYF. The V and J genes are TRBV27 and TRBJ2-7; possibly TRBD2 for D (6 bases). Per germline, CDR1 MNHEY and CDR2 SMNVEV (reference sequence). The CDR3 contains 13 residues. Trimming shortened V by 3 bases and J by 5 bases, and 11 bases separated the two germline ends.

The rearrangement links TRBV4-3 to TRBJ1-5; possibly TRBD1 for D (5 bases). The CDR3 is 16 residues long. Per germline, CDR1 LGHNA and CDR2 YSLEER. V lost 0 bases and J lost 1, with 10 bases in between. CDR3 nucleotides: TGCGCCAGCAGCCAAGATCTGACAGAAAGCAATCAGCCCCAGCATTTT. It encodes CASSQDLTESNQPQHF.

The J gene is TRBJ2-1, the V gene TRBV19, with a possible D match to TRBD2 (5 bases). This CDR3 is 13 amino acids long. Germline CDR1 is LNHDA and CDR2 is SQIVND (reference sequence). The V and J ends lost 3 bases and 6 bases respectively, with 9 bases between them. This CDR3 is CASSILGGNEQFF. The CDR3 DNA sequence: TGTGCCAGTAGTATTCTCGGAGGCAATGAGCAGTTCTTC.

V and J are TRBV7-9 and TRBJ2-4; D might be TRBD1 (6 bases). Germline V gives CDR1 SEHNR, CDR2 FQNEAQ (reference sequence). V lost 5 bases and J 6 bases, leaving 23 bases between the germline ends. The CDR3 is 17 amino acids. The CDR3 here is CASSDQDSLDSSNIQYF. The DNA of the CDR3 is TGTGCCAGCAGCGACCAGGACAGTCTAGATTCCTCAAACATTCAGTACTTC.

The rearrangement uses TRBV27 and TRBJ2-1; TRBD2 aligns across 7 bases. CDR3 length: 16 residues. In germline, CDR1 is MNHEY, CDR2 SMNVEV (reference sequence). J lost 4 bases, V lost 6 bases, and 12 bases had no gene match. The CDR3 spells CASSRPGAGKYNEQFF. In DNA, the CDR3 is TGTGCCAGCAGCCGCCCGGGAGCGGGGAAATACAATGAGCAGTTCTTC.

The chain joins TRBV27 to TRBJ1-1, with D unresolved. The CDR3 has 13 residues. Trimming took off 4 bases at V and 6 bases at J, with 12 bases between the two ends. Germline CDR1 reads MNHEY; CDR2 reads SMNVEV (reference sequence). The CDR3 bases are TGTGCCAGCAGTTCCGGGCCGAGGGCTGAAGCTTTCTTT. Its translation: CASSSGPRAEAFF.

Only one count was recorded for this clone. The chain uses TRBV2 and TRBJ1-1; 9 bases line up with TRBD1. The junction had 3 bases not matched to a gene; V was cut back by 5 bases and J by 2 bases. Germline CDR1 SNHLY, CDR2 FYNNEI. CDR3 length equals 14 residues. The CDR3 DNA reads TGTGCCAGCAGTACAGGGGGCGCAAACACTGAAGCTTTCTTT. Encoded protein: CASSTGGANTEAFF.

By share, this clone ranks as medium-sized. The V and J genes are TRBV28 and TRBJ1-5; no definite D call. Deletions cut 7 bases from V and 9 bases from J, with 22 bases between. Germline V lookup: CDR1 MDHEN, CDR2 SYDVKM. CDR3 length: 15 amino acids. In DNA form, the CDR3 reads TGTGCCAGCACCTCGTTCCAGTCCGTGCTTTTGCCCCAGCATTTT. The encoded protein is CASTSFQSVLLPQHF. The full variable domain, its missing parts supplied by reference TRBV28 and TRBJ1-5, is DVKVTQSSRYLVKRTGEKVFLECVQDMDHENMFWYRQDPGLGLRLIYFSYDVKMKEKGDIPEGYSVSREKKERFSLILESASTNQTSMYLCASTSFQSVLLPQHFGDGTRLSIL.

The V and J genes are TRBV30 and TRBJ2-2, with 12 bases that match TRBD1. Looked up from germline, CDR1 is GTSNPN and CDR2 is SVGIG (reference sequence). This CDR3 is built from 18 residues. V was pared by 0 bases and J by 4 bases, with 9 bases of the junction left unmatched. In DNA form, the CDR3 reads TGTGCCTGGAGTGTAATGTTTGGGACAGGGGGCGGCACCGGGGAGCTGTTTTTT. It encodes CAWSVMFGTGGGTGELFF. Full variable domain (remainder filled in from reference TRBV30 and TRBJ2-2): SQTIHQWPATLVQPVGSPLSLECTVEGTSNPNLYWYRQAAGRGLQLLFYSVGIGQISSEVPQNLSASRPQDRQFILSSKKLLLSDSGFYLCAWSVMFGTGGGTGELFFGEGSRLTVL.

The rearrangement links TRBV19 to TRBJ1-5; a possible D gene is TRBD1 (6 bases). V was shortened by 3 bases and J by 0 bases, with 18 bases between the two germline ends. CDR1 is LNHDA, CDR2 SQIVND, per germline (reference sequence). The CDR3 runs 18 residues. CDR3 region: CASSILPGTPYSNQPQHF. The CDR3 region has the DNA TGTGCCAGTAGTATTCTCCCGGGGACACCTTATAGCAATCAGCCCCAGCATTTT. The whole variable domain, filled in from reference TRBV19 and TRBJ1-5, reads DGGITQSPKYLFRKEGQNVTLSCEQNLNHDAMYWYRQDPGQGLRLIYYSQIVNDFQKGDIAEGYSVSREKKESFPLTVTSAQKNPTAFYLCASSILPGTPYSNQPQHFGDGTRLSIL.

This clone was recorded only once. J is TRBJ2-3 and V is TRBV25-1; 9 bases match TRBD1. The CDR3 covers 15 residues. Germline CDR1 and CDR2: MGHDK and SYGVNS. J lost 6 bases, V lost 7 bases, and 11 bases had no gene match. CDR3 sequence: CASNPGQGHTDTQYF. The DNA of the CDR3 is TGTGCCAGCAATCCGGGACAGGGACATACGGATACGCAGTATTTT.

The J gene is TRBJ1-3, the V gene TRBV15; possibly TRBD1 for D (5 bases). The CDR3 is 17 amino acids. Trimming stripped 2 bases from V and 1 base from J, with 15 bases between. CDR1 is LNHNV, CDR2 YYDKDF, per germline (reference sequence). CDR3 bases: TGTGCCACCAGCAGACCCTGGGGGGTCGGGTCTGGAAACACCATATATTTT. Translation gives CATSRPWGVGSGNTIYF.

This chain links TRBV5-6 with TRBJ2-3; TRBD2 aligns across 10 bases. The CDR3 runs to 17 residues. Germline loops: CDR1 SGHDT, CDR2 YYEEEE. Unmatched junction bases numbered 8, after V lost 4 bases and J lost 0 bases. The CDR3 loop reads CASSPLPSGGSTDTQYF. The CDR3 region has the DNA TGTGCCAGCAGCCCTCTCCCTAGCGGGGGTAGCACAGATACGCAGTATTTT.

This clone showed up just once. The rearrangement joins TRBV7-9 to TRBJ2-1, with 8 bases fitting TRBD2. This CDR3 has 15 amino acids. V shed 1 base and J 4 bases; nucleotides not matched to a gene: 3. The germline V gene encodes CDR1 SEHNR and CDR2 FQNEAQ (reference sequence). The CDR3 region has the DNA TGTGCCAGCAGCTTAGTCCAGCGGGAGTACAATGAGCAGTTCTTC. Its translation is CASSLVQREYNEQFF.

V and J are TRBV27 and TRBJ1-3; possible D gene TRBD1, 6 bases. The V and J ends lost 4 bases and 0 bases respectively, with 7 bases between them. The CDR3 length is 14 residues. Germline lookup yields CDR1 MNHEY and CDR2 SMNVEV (reference sequence). Here the CDR3 reads CASSWGPSGNTIYF. For the CDR3, the DNA is TGTGCCAGCAGTTGGGGGCCCTCTGGAAACACCATATATTTT.

The gene calls are TRBV6-5 and TRBJ1-4, with 7 positions matching TRBD1. Per germline, CDR1 MNHEY and CDR2 SVGAGI. V lost 3 bases and J lost 7; bases outside the gene matches: 8. The CDR3 spans 15 residues. The CDR3 region is CASSYGVTGLEKLFF. Here the CDR3 DNA reads TGTGCCAGCAGTTATGGCGTGACAGGGCTTGAAAAACTGTTTTTT.

The chain has TRBV5-6 and TRBJ1-1; D gene ambiguous. Germline V gives CDR1 SGHDT, CDR2 YYEEEE. The CDR3 is made up of 15 amino acids. Trimming removed 0 bases from V and 2 bases from J, with 11 bases in between. The CDR3 spells CASSLGFSGNTEAFF. The CDR3 region has the DNA TGTGCCAGCAGCTTGGGGTTCAGCGGCAACACTGAAGCTTTCTTT. The whole variable domain, remainder taken from reference TRBV5-6 and TRBJ1-1, is DAGVTQSPTHLIKTRGQQVTLRCSPKSGHDTVSWYQQALGQGPQFIFQYYEEEERQRGNFPDRFSGHQFPNYSSELNVNALLLGDSALYLCASSLGFSGNTEAFFGQGTRLTVV.

V is TRBV28 and J is TRBJ2-3; 9 positions match TRBD2. The V gene's germline CDR1 is MDHEN and CDR2 SYDVKM. The CDR3 runs 14 residues. V lost 6 bases and J lost 1; bases outside the gene matches: 2. The CDR3 DNA follows: TGTGCCAGCAGCCTAGCGGGGCGCACAGATACGCAGTATTTT. It yields the protein CASSLAGRTDTQYF.

The genes are TRBV6-5 and TRBJ2-3; D is possibly TRBD1 (8 bases). The germline CDR1 and CDR2 sequences are MNHEY and SVGAGI. The V end was cut by 4 bases, the J end by 2 bases, with 13 bases between. The length of the CDR3 is 15 residues. CDR3 loop: CASSSQGGATDTQYF. CDR3 nucleotides: TGTGCCAGCAGTTCACAGGGGGGGGCCACAGATACGCAGTATTTT.

About this clone: At one end, the junction sequence differs from germline, possibly due to a read error. The chain joins TRBV5-1 to TRBJ1-1; no clear D gene. The germline V gene has CDR1 SGHRS and CDR2 YFSETQ. The CDR3 contains 11 residues. The CDR3 coding sequence is TGCGCCAGCAGTAGCCCCCCTGAGGCTTTCTTT. It encodes CASSSPPEAFF.

This sequence joins TRBV9 and TRBJ2-3; TRBD2 aligns across 9 bases. The junction had 2 bases not matched to a gene; V was cut back by 3 bases and J by 6 bases. Germline V gives CDR1 SGDLS, CDR2 YYNGEE. The CDR3 loop spans 13 amino acids. As DNA, the CDR3 is TGTGCCAGCAGCGGGACTAGCGTGGATACGCAGTATTTT. This gives the protein CASSGTSVDTQYF.

The J gene is TRBJ2-5, the V gene TRBV9, with 9 bases identical to TRBD1. J lost 5 bases, V lost 7 bases, and 12 bases had no gene match. CDR3 size: 15 residues. The germline V gene has CDR1 SGDLS and CDR2 YYNGEE. For the CDR3, the DNA is TGTGCCAGCTCCCTCGCTGGGACAGGGTGGGAGACCCAGTACTTC. Amino acid sequence: CASSLAGTGWETQYF.

This sequence joins TRBV27 and TRBJ2-3; 15 bases align to TRBD2. With V trimmed by 5 bases and J by 7 bases, 4 bases remained unmatched. CDR3 size: 15 residues. Germline values: CDR1 MNHEY, CDR2 SMNVEV (reference sequence). The CDR3 DNA is TGTGCCAGCAGTGGGACTAGCGGGGGGTTTTATACGCAGTATTTT. Amino acid sequence: CASSGTSGGFYTQYF.

The V call is TRBV19, the J call TRBJ2-2; TRBD2 matches 9 bases. Trimming took 7 bases from V and 7 from J; bases not matched to a gene: 7. CDR3 length equals 14 residues. Germline V gene data show CDR1 as LNHDA and CDR2 as SQIVND (reference sequence). In DNA, the CDR3 is TGTGCCAGTACCCCGGGACTAGCTAGCGGGGAGCTGTTTTTT. Residues: CASTPGLASGELFF.

This clone appeared once. The CDR3 nucleotides are TGTGCCAGCAGCTCTCTAGCGGATTCTGGAAACACCATATATTTT. It yields the protein CASSSLADSGNTIYF. This rearrangement joins TRBV4-2 to TRBJ1-3; D remains unclear. Trimming cost V 5 bases and J 1 base, with 12 bases left between them. The CDR3 is 15 amino acids. Germline V gene data show CDR1 as LGHNA and CDR2 as YNFKEQ.

The genes are TRBV27 and TRBJ1-5; the D is unclear. The CDR3 runs 13 residues. The V end lost 4 bases, the J end lost 9 bases, and 13 bases lay between the germline ends. CDR1 MNHEY and CDR2 SMNVEV come from the germline V gene (reference sequence). As DNA, the CDR3 is TGTGCCAGCAGTTCCGGGAGGAGAGGGCCCCAGCATTTT. It encodes CASSSGRRGPQHF.

This clone appeared a single time. The genes are TRBV5-1 and TRBJ2-7; TRBD1 matches at 8 bases. The germline gives CDR1 SGHRS, CDR2 YFSETQ. The J segment lost 2 bases and the V segment lost 4 bases, leaving 11 bases of the junction unmatched. The CDR3 length is 16 residues. CDR3 sequence (DNA): TGCGCCAGCAGCCGGGGCGGGACAGGAGAGACCTACGAGCAGTACTTC. Encoded protein: CASSRGGTGETYEQYF.

This clone was detected once. This chain connects TRBV6-1 to TRBJ2-1; TRBD2 matches at 13 bases. The germline V gene has CDR1 MNHNS and CDR2 SASEGT. With V trimmed by 4 bases and J by 6 bases, 9 bases remained unmatched. The CDR3 consists of 17 residues. CDR3 sequence reads: CASSGWTSGSEINEQFF. The CDR3 DNA reads TGTGCCAGCAGTGGGTGGACTAGCGGGAGTGAGATCAATGAGCAGTTCTTC.

The V gene is TRBV19, the J gene TRBJ2-7; D perhaps matches TRBD2 (5 bases). V shed 0 bases and J shed 7 bases, with 16 bases lying between them. Germline assignment: CDR1 LNHDA and CDR2 SQIVND (reference sequence). The CDR3 loop spans 15 amino acids. Here the CDR3 reads CASSIDEEGGGEQYF. CDR3 in DNA: TGTGCCAGTAGTATAGATGAAGAGGGCGGCGGGGAGCAGTACTTC.